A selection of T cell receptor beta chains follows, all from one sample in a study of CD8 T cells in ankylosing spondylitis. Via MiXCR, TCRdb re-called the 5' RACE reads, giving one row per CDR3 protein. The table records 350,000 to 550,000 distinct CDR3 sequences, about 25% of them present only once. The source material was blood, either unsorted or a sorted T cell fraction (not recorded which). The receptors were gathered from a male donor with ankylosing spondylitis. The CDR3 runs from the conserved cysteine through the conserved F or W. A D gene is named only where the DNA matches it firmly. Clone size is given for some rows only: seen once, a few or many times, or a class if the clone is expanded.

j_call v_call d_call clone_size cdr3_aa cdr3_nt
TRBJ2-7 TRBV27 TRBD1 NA CASSPWDRDDEQYF TGTGCCAGCAGTCCCTGGGACAGGGATGACGAGCAGTACTTC
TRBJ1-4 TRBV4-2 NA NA CASSPPRVGEKLFF TGTGCCAGCAGCCCACCCAGGGTTGGTGAAAAACTGTTTTTT
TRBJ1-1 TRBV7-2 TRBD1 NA CASSSGQTMNTEAFF TGTGCCAGCAGCTCGGGACAGACCATGAACACTGAAGCTTTCTTT
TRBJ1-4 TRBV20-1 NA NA CSARAGGVDEKLFF TGCAGTGCTAGGGCGGGTGGGGTGGATGAAAAACTGTTTTTT
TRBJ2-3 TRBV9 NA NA CASSPRGSGPGDTQYF TGTGCCAGCAGCCCTCGGGGTAGCGGTCCCGGTGATACGCAGTATTTT
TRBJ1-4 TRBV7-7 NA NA CASSPVQGEKLFF TGTGCCAGCAGCCCCGTACAGGGTGAAAAACTGTTTTTT
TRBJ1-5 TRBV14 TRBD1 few CASSQGTGDQPQHF TGTGCCAGCAGCCAGGGGACAGGGGATCAGCCCCAGCATTTT
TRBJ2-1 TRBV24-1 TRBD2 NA CATSDPASGPSNEQFF TGTGCCACCAGTGACCCCGCTAGCGGGCCCTCCAATGAGCAGTTCTTC
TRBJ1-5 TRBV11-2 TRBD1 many CASSGGQGLNQPQHF TGTGCCAGCAGCGGTGGACAGGGATTGAATCAGCCCCAGCATTTT
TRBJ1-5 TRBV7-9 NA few CASSLKGGQPQHF TGTGCCAGCAGCTTAAAGGGGGGTCAGCCCCAGCATTTT
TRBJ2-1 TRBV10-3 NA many CAISEGSNEQFF TGTGCCATCAGTGAGGGCAGCAATGAGCAGTTCTTC
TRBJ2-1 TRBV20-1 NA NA CSLRNGNEQFF TGCAGTCTCCGGAATGGAAATGAGCAGTTCTTC
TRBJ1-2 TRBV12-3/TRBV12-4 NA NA CASSLAQGGYTF TGTGCCAGCAGTTTGGCCCAGGGGGGCTACACCTTC
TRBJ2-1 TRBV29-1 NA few CSVVRRAPYNEQFF TGCAGCGTTGTTAGGCGGGCCCCCTACAATGAGCAGTTCTTC